This T cell receptor (beta chain) was identified during a study of blood T cells in healthy people across ages. Together with a sample-barcoded 5' primer, a J-beta primer mix was included in a second PCR lasting roughly 6 to 12 cycles. All samples yielded 2.5 million or more CDR3-containing paired-end reads. One entry per CDR3 protein results from TCRdb running MiXCR on the 5' RACE reads. The sample has about 930,000 distinct CDR3 sequences; almost 30% are singletons. Germline CDR1 reads SGHAT; CDR2 reads FQNNGV. The CDR3 is 20 residues long. V dropped 4 bases and J dropped 0; count of bases not matched to a gene: 14. Only a few counts were recorded for this clonotype. These data also formed part of another study, on T cells of mothers and their children. That report adds: Related mother-child pairs showed slightly, non-significantly higher overlap than unrelated pairs.

This chain connects TRBV11-2 to TRBJ2-5; TRBD2 matches at 13 bases. The receptor comes from a woman aged 40 to 55 in good health. Sequencing was performed on blood. Written as DNA, the CDR3 is TGTGCCAGCAGCTCCCCACTAGCGGGGGGGCCCCCTATGTACCAAGAGACCCAGTACTTC. Translated: CASSSPLAGGPPMYQETQYF. The entire variable domain, with the rest obtained from reference TRBV11-2 and TRBJ2-5, is as follows: EAGVAQSPRYKIIEKRQSVAFWCNPISGHATLYWYQQILGQGPKLLIQFQNNGVVDDSQLPKDRFSAERLKGVDSTLKIQPAKLEDSAVYLCASSSPLAGGPPMYQETQYFGPGTRLLVL.